This is a list of T cell receptor beta chains from one sample in a study of shared clonotypes between healthy human individuals. Sequencing used immunoSEQ multiplex PCR; TCRdb keeps in-frame clones, though not all of them. The sample includes about 340,000 clones, about 70% of them seen just once. Sequencing was carried out using memory CD4+ T cells sorted from blood. These receptors were collected from a man aged 25-45 years in good health. The CDR3 runs from the conserved cysteine through the conserved F or W. A D gene is named only where the DNA matches it firmly. Size tells how often a clone was seen (once, few, many) or the class of an expanded clone, and some rows leave it out.

clone_size,v_call,d_call,j_call,cdr3_nt,cdr3_aa
-,TRBV5-4,TRBD1,TRBJ1-2,TGTGCCAGCAGCTTTGGGTTTGGAGGACAGGGGGCCCCTCACACCTTC,CASSFGFGGQGAPHTF
-,TRBV7-2,-,TRBJ2-2,TGTGCCAGCAGCCTCTCCAGCGGCGGGGACACCGGGGAGCTGTTTTTT,CASSLSSGGDTGELFF
-,TRBV6-5,TRBD2,TRBJ2-5,TGTGCCAGCAGCGCGACTAGCTCCTTTTTGGAGACCCAGTACTTC,CASSATSSFLETQYF
-,TRBV4-3,TRBD2,TRBJ2-7,TGCGCCAGCAGCCAGGATACCCCCATAAGGGGACTATCCTACGAGCAGTACTTC,CASSQDTPIRGLSYEQYF
-,TRBV7-8,TRBD1,TRBJ2-2,TGTGCCAGCTACCTACAGGGGGAAATCACCGGGGAGCTGTTTTTT,CASYLQGEITGELFF
many,TRBV29-1,-,TRBJ1-2,TGCAGCGTCATGACAGGACGGGGTGGCTACACCTTC,CSVMTGRGGYTF
-,TRBV5-6,-,TRBJ2-7,TGTGCCAGCAGCTTGTATGGCACCTACGAGCAGTACTTC,CASSLYGTYEQYF
-,TRBV19,-,TRBJ2-3,TGTGCCAGTATAGGATCTTGGAAAGGCACAGATACGCAGTATTTT,CASIGSWKGTDTQYF
-,TRBV5-4,-,TRBJ2-3,TGTGCCAGCAGCTTGACGACCATCAGCACAGATACGCAGTATTTT,CASSLTTISTDTQYF
-,TRBV9,TRBD2,TRBJ2-1,TGTGCCAGCAGCGTAGCGGGCGGGAGCCGGGGGGAGCAGTTCTTC,CASSVAGGSRGEQFF
few,TRBV18,-,TRBJ1-2,TGTGCCAGCTCACGATACCGGGACGCCTTAGGCCAGGATGGCTACACCTTC,CASSRYRDALGQDGYTF
-,TRBV15,TRBD1,TRBJ2-2,TGTGCCACCCGAAGACTTAAGGGGGCGGGTGGGGAGCTGTTTTTT,CATRRLKGAGGELFF
-,TRBV2,TRBD2,TRBJ2-5,TGTGCCAGCAGTGTCCGGCGGGAGCCGGAGACCCAGTACTTC,CASSVRREPETQYF
few,TRBV6-1,-,TRBJ1-5,TGTGCCAGTCTTCCGTCCAAGAATCAGCCCCAGCATTTT,CASLPSKNQPQHF
-,TRBV7-8,-,TRBJ2-5,TGTGCCAGCAGCTTAGCACGGGGTGGAGAGACCCAGTACTTC,CASSLARGGETQYF
-,TRBV4-1,TRBD1,TRBJ1-2,TGCGCCAGCAGCCAAAAGGACAGGGCATTCGTCGGCTACACCTTC,CASSQKDRAFVGYTF
once,TRBV7-9,TRBD2,TRBJ2-1,TGTGCCAGCACCGACGCGGCTACGCGGGGGGGGTTCTTC,CASTDAATRGGFF
-,TRBV19,-,TRBJ1-4,TGTGCCAGTAGTACCCGGACAGTGACTGAAAAACTGTTTTTT,CASSTRTVTEKLFF
few,TRBV9,-,TRBJ2-3,TGTGCCAGCAGCCCTATCGGGGAGTTGGCGACAGATACGCAGTATTTT,CASSPIGELATDTQYF
-,TRBV19,-,TRBJ1-4,TGTGCCAGTAGTATCCGGGACTGGAATGAAAAACTGTTTTTT,CASSIRDWNEKLFF
-,TRBV7-2,-,TRBJ2-1,TGTGCCAGCAGCTTATCGTGGATTAACAATGAGCAGTTCTTC,CASSLSWINNEQFF
-,TRBV7-9,TRBD2,TRBJ2-7,TGTGCCAGCCTCGGGGCGGGAGTTAACTACGAGCAGTACTTC,CASLGAGVNYEQYF
-,TRBV5-1,-,TRBJ2-3,TGCGCCAGCAGCGGATCGGTCGCAGATACGCAGTATTTT,CASSGSVADTQYF
-,TRBV18,TRBD2,TRBJ2-4,TGTGCCAGCTCACTGACCCGACTAGCGGGAGGCCAAAACATTCAGTACTTC,CASSLTRLAGGQNIQYF
-,TRBV11-2,-,TRBJ1-3,TGTGCCAGCAGCTTGGGATTTCTAAACACCATATATTTT,CASSLGFLNTIYF
-,TRBV7-2,-,TRBJ2-1,TGTGCCAGCAGCTTAGTAGGCTACAATGAGCAGTTCTTC,CASSLVGYNEQFF
few,TRBV7-7,-,TRBJ2-7,TGTGCTAGCAGCCCGAGTAGAACCCAAGCGTACGAGCAGTACTTC,CASSPSRTQAYEQYF
-,TRBV18,TRBD2,TRBJ2-1,TGTGCCAGCTCGGGGGGGGAATACAATGAGCAGTTCTTC,CASSGGEYNEQFF
few,TRBV20-1,TRBD2,TRBJ2-1,TGCAGTGCTGATAGCGGGAGACGACAGTTCTTC,CSADSGRRQFF
-,TRBV27,-,TRBJ2-7,TGTGCCAGCAGTTTAACCGGGGGATACTCCTACGAGCAGTACTTC,CASSLTGGYSYEQYF
-,TRBV12-5,-,TRBJ2-2,TGTGCTAGTGCCGGACAGTACACCGGGGAGCTGTTTTTT,CASAGQYTGELFF
-,TRBV5-8,TRBD1,TRBJ2-4,TGTGCCAGCAGCAACCGGACAGGGAGGACCAAAAACATTCAGTACTTC,CASSNRTGRTKNIQYF
-,TRBV19,-,TRBJ2-3,TGTGCCAGTAGTATTGGGAGGACTTTTGTCGGAGTAAGAGTCAGCACAGATACGCAGTATTTT,CASSIGRTFVGVRVSTDTQYF
-,TRBV5-6,-,TRBJ2-3,TGTGCCAGCAGTTGGGGGGCGGAGACCTTAAAAAATACGCAGTATTTT,CASSWGAETLKNTQYF
-,TRBV15,-,TRBJ2-2,TGTGCCACCAGCGGAGGACGTCTCGGGGAGCTGTTTTTT,CATSGGRLGELFF
-,TRBV9,-,TRBJ1-2,TGTGCCAGCAGCGTAGGGGCAGTTTCTAACTATGGCTACACCTTC,CASSVGAVSNYGYTF
-,TRBV5-1,-,TRBJ2-7,TGCGCCAGCAGCTCTCCAACGGCCCTCTACGAGCAGTACTTC,CASSSPTALYEQYF
-,TRBV2,TRBD2,TRBJ2-1,TGTGCCAGCAGTGACCCGGGACTAGCGAGAGTTTACAATGAGCAGTTCTTC,CASSDPGLARVYNEQFF
-,TRBV29-1,-,TRBJ2-7,TGCAGCGTCGCTACCCGTCAGGGCGGCGAGCAGTACTTC,CSVATRQGGEQYF
-,TRBV9,-,TRBJ2-7,TGTGCCAGCAGCGTAGATCCCATCGCCTACGAGCAGTACTTC,CASSVDPIAYEQYF
-,TRBV10-2,-,TRBJ2-1,TGCGCCAGCAGTGAGCAGAGTGAGCAGTTCTTC,CASSEQSEQFF
-,TRBV7-9,-,TRBJ1-6,TGTGCCAGCAGCTTTGGGAGGGATAGATCACCCCTCCACTTT,CASSFGRDRSPLHF
-,TRBV6-1,-,TRBJ1-3,TGTGCCAGCAGTGAGTCTGGAAACACCATATATTTT,CASSESGNTIYF
-,TRBV14,TRBD1,TRBJ2-7,TGTGCCAGCAGCCAGAGGACAGGGGGGAAGTACGAGCAGTACTTC,CASSQRTGGKYEQYF
few,TRBV6-1,TRBD2,TRBJ2-1,TGTGCCAGCAGTCAGAGCGGGATCTTCTACAATGAGCAGTTCTTC,CASSQSGIFYNEQFF
-,TRBV18,TRBD2,TRBJ2-1,TGTGCCAGCTCACCACTACCTAGCGGGAGCTCCTACAATGAGCAGTTCTTC,CASSPLPSGSSYNEQFF
-,TRBV20-1,-,TRBJ1-1,TGCAGTGCTAGCCGGACGGTTGAAGCTTTCTTT,CSASRTVEAFF
-,TRBV25-1,TRBD1,TRBJ1-6,TGTGCCAGCCGAGATCCTTCGACAGGGGGAGAGGATTCACCCCTCCACTTT,CASRDPSTGGEDSPLHF
many,TRBV5-4,-,TRBJ2-5,TGTGCCAGCAGCTTGGCGGGGGTTGTGGAGACCCAGTACTTC,CASSLAGVVETQYF
-,TRBV5-1,TRBD1,TRBJ2-3,TGCGCCAGCAGCTTAAGGGACCACAGGGGGACAGATACGCAGTATTTT,CASSLRDHRGTDTQYF
-,TRBV4-3,-,TRBJ1-2,TGCGCCAGCAGCCAAGTCCTTACAGCGCGTTATGGCTACACCTTC,CASSQVLTARYGYTF